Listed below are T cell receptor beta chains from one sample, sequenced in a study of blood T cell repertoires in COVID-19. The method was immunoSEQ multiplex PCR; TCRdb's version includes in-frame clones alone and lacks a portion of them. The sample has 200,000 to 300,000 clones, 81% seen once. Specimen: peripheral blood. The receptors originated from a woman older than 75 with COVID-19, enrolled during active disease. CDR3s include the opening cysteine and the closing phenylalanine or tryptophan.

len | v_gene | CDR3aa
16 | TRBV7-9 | CASSSAGTGSGQPQHF
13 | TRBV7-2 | CASNPGFGTEAFF
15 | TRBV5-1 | CASSLQGPGANVLTF
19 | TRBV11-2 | CASSSPSLAGGFGRETQYF
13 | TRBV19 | CASSMDSDQPQHF
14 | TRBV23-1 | CASSQFTACYGYTF
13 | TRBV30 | CAWSVKALNEQFF
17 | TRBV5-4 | CASSHTSGTKTNEKLFF
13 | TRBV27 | CASGRGGGYGYTF
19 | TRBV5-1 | CASSLADGSGGYSYNEQFF
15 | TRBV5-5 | CASSHRDSTYNEQFF
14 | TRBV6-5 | CASSYRERTYGYTF
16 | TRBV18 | CASSPGAGLTYNEQFF
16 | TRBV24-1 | CATSDFRIDSNQPQHF
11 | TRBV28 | CASSLLGELFF
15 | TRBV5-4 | CASSLGGITYNEQFF
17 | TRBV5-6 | CASSLEGMSRPNYGYTF
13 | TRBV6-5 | CASRGQGYYGYTF
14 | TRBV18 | CASSPRGQNTEAFF
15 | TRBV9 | CASSVDPGVNTEAFF
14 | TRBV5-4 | CASSLEETGEKLFF
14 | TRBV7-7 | CASSPGTGQETQYF
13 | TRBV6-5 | CASSRGAPTEAFF
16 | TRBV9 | CASSVAPDRGPYEQYF
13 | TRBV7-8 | CASSLVSGNTIYF
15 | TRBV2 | CASSEGTVSNQSQHF
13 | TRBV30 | CAWSVMGGHGYTF
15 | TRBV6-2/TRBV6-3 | CASSWTGRNPNEQFF
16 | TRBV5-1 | CASSLAGTGTAYGYTF
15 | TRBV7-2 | CASSLAGMGNEKLFF
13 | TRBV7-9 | CASSRDRSNEQFF